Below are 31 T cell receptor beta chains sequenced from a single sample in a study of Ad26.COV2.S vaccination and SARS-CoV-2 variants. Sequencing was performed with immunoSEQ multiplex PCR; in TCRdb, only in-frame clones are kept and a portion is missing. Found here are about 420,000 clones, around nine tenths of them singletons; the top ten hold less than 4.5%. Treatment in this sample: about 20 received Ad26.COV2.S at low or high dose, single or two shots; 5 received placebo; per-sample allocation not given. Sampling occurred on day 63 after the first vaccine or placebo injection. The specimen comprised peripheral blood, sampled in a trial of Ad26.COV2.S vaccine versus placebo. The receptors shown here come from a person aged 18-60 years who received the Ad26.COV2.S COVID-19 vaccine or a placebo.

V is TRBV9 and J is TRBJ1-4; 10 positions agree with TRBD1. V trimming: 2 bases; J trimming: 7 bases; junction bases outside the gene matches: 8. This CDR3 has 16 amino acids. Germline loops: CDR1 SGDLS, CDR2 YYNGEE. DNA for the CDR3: TGTGCCAGCAGCGTGGACAGGGGGTATCGCGGTGAAAAACTGTTTTTT. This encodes CASSVDRGYRGEKLFF.

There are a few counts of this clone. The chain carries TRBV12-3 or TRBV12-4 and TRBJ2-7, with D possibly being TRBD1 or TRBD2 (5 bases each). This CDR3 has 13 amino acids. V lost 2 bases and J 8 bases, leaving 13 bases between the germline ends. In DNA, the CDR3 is TGTGCCAGCAGTTTATCCGTTGGGGGTAAGCAGTACTTC. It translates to CASSLSVGGKQYF.

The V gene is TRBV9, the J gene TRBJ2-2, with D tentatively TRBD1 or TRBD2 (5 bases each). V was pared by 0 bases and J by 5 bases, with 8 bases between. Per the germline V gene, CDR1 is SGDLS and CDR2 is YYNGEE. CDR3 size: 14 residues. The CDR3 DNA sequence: TGTGCCAGCAGCGTAGTGGGGGATACCGGGGAGCTGTTTTTT. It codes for CASSVVGDTGELFF. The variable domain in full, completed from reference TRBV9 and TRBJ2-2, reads DSGVTQTPKHLITATGQRVTLRCSPRSGDLSVYWYQQSLDQGLQFLIQYYNGEERAKGNILERFSAQQFPDLHSELNLSSLELGDSALYFCASSVVGDTGELFFGEGSRLTVL.

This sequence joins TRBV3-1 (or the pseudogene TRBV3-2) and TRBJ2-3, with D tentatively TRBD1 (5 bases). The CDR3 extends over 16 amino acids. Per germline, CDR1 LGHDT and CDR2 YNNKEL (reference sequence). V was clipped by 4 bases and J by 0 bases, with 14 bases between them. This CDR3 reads CASSREDRYSTDTQYF. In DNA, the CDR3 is TGTGCCAGCAGCCGAGAAGACAGATACAGCACAGATACGCAGTATTTT.

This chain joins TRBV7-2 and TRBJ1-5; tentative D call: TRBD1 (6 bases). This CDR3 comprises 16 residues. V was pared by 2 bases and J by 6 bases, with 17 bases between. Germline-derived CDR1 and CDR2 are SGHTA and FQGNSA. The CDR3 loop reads CASSLRTGGQGQPQHF. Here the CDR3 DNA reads TGTGCCAGCAGCTTAAGAACTGGGGGGCAGGGTCAGCCCCAGCATTTT.

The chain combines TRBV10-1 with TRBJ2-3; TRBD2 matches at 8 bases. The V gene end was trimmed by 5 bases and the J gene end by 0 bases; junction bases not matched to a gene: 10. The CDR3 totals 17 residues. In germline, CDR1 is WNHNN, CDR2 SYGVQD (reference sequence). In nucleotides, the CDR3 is TGCGCCAGCAGTCCACAAAATAGCGGGGCCAGCACAGATACGCAGTATTTT. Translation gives CASSPQNSGASTDTQYF.

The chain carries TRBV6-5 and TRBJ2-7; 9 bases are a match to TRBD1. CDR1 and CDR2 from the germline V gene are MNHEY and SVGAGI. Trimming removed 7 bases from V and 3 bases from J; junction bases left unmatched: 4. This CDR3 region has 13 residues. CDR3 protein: CASNPTGGYEQYF. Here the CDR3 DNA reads TGTGCCAGCAATCCGACAGGGGGCTACGAGCAGTACTTC.

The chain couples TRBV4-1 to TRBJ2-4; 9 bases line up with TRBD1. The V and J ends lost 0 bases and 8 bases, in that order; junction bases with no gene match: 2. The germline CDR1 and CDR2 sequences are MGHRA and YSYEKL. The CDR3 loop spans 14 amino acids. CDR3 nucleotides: TGCGCCAGCAGCCAAGATAGGACAGGGGACATTCAGTACTTC. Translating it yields CASSQDRTGDIQYF.

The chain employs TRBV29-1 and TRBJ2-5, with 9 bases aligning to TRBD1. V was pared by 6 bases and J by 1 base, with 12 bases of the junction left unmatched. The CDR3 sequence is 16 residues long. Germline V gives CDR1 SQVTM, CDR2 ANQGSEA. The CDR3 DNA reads TGCAGCGTGGCTGACCCGGGACAGGGTCTCCAAGAGACCCAGTACTTC. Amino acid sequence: CSVADPGQGLQETQYF.

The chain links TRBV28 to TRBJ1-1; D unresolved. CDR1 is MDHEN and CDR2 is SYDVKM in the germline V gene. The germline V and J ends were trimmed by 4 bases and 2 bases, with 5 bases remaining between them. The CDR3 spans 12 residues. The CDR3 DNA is TGTGCCAGCAGTTCCGACAACACTGAAGCTTTCTTT. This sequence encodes CASSSDNTEAFF.

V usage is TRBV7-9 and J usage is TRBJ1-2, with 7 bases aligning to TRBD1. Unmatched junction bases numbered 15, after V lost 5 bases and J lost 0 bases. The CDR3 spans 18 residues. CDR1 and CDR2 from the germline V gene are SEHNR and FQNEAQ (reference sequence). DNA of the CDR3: TGTGCCAGCAGCCCCGGCGGGGCAGGGGGAGAGTCTAACTATGGCTACACCTTC. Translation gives CASSPGGAGGESNYGYTF. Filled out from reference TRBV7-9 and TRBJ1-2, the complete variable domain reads DTGVSQNPRHKITKRGQNVTFRCDPISEHNRLYWYRQTLGQGPEFLTYFQNEAQLEKSRLLSDRFSAERPKGSFSTLEIQRTEQGDSAMYLCASSPGGAGGESNYGYTFGSGTRLTVV.

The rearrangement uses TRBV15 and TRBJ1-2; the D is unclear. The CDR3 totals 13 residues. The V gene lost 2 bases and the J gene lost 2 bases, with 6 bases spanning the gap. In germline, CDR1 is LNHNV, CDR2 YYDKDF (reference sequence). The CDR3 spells CATSRSGNYGYTF. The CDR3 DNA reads TGTGCCACCAGCAGATCCGGAAACTATGGCTACACCTTC.

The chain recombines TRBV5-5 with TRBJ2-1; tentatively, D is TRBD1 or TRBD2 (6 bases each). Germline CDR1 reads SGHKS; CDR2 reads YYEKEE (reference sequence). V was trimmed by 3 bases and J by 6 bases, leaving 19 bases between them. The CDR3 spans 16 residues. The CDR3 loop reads CASSSTPGADFNEQFF. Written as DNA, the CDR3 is TGTGCCAGCAGCTCCACCCCGGGGGCGGACTTCAATGAGCAGTTCTTC.

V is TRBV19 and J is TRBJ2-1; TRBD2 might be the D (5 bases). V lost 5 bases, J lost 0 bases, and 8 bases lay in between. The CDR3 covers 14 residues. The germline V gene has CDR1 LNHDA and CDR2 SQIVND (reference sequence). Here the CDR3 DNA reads TGTGCCAGTAGTGAGGGAAGCTCCTACAATGAGCAGTTCTTC. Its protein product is CASSEGSSYNEQFF. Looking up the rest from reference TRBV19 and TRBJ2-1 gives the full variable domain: DGGITQSPKYLFRKEGQNVTLSCEQNLNHDAMYWYRQDPGQGLRLIYYSQIVNDFQKGDIAEGYSVSREKKESFPLTVTSAQKNPTAFYLCASSEGSSYNEQFFGPGTRLTVL.

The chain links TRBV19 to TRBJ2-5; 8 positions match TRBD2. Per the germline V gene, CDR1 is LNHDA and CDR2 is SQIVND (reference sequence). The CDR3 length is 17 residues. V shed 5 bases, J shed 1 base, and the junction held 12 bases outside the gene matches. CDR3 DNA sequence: TGTGCCAGTAGTCCGAGCGGGGGACGAGGAGTCCAAGAGACCCAGTACTTC. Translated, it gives CASSPSGGRGVQETQYF.

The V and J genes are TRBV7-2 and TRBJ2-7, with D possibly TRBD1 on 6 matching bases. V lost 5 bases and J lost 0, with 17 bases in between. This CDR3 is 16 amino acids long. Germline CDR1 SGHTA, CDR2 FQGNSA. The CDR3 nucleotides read TGTGCCAGCAGCCGGGATTCCGGGACACCCTCCTACGAGCAGTACTTC. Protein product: CASSRDSGTPSYEQYF.

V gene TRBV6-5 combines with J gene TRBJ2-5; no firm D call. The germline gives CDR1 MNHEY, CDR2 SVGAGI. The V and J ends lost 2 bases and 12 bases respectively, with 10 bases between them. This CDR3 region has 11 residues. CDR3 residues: CASSYEGSKYF. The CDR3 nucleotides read TGTGCCAGCAGTTACGAAGGGTCGAAGTACTTC.

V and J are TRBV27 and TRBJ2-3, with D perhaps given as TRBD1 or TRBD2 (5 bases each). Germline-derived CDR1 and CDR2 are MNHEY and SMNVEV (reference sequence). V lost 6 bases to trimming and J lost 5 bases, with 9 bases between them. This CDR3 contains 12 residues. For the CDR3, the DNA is TGTGCCAGCAGGGGACCGGGAGATACGCAGTATTTT. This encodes CASRGPGDTQYF.

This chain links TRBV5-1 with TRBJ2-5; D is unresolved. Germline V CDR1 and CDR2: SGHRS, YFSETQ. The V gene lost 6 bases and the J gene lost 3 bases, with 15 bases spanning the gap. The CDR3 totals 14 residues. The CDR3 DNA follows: TGCGCCAGCAATGAAGGTTCTGGAGAAGAGACCCAGTACTTC. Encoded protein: CASNEGSGEETQYF.

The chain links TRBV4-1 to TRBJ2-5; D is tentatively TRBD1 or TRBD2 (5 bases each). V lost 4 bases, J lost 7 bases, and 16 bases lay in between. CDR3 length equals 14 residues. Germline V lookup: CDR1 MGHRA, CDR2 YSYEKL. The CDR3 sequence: CASSLWDVQGTQYF. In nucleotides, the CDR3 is TGCGCCAGCAGCCTTTGGGACGTCCAGGGGACCCAGTACTTC.

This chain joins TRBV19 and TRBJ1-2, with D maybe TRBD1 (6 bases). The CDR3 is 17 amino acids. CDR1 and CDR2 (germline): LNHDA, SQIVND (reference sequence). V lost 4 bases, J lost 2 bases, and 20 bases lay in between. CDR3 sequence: CASSTTPRGGGNYGYTF. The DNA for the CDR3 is TGTGCCAGTAGTACGACCCCCCGAGGGGGTGGGAACTATGGCTACACCTTC.

CDR3 region: CASSLIMGNQETQYF. DNA of the CDR3: TGTGCCAGCAGCCTAATTATGGGCAACCAAGAGACCCAGTACTTC. The V gene is TRBV7-9, the J gene TRBJ2-5; D gene uncertain. The CDR3 loop spans 15 amino acids. V lost 5 bases to trimming and J lost 0 bases, with 13 bases between them. The germline CDR1 and CDR2 sequences are SEHNR and FQNEAQ (reference sequence). The full variable domain, completed using reference TRBV7-9 and TRBJ2-5, is DTGVSQNPRHKITKRGQNVTFRCDPISEHNRLYWYRQTLGQGPEFLTYFQNEAQLEKSRLLSDRFSAERPKGSFSTLEIQRTEQGDSAMYLCASSLIMGNQETQYFGPGTRLLVL.

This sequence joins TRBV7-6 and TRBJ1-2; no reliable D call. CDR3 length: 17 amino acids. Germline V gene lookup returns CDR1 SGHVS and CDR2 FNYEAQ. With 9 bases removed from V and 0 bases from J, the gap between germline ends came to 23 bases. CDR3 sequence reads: CASNLSVAIDSNYGYTF. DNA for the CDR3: TGTGCCAGTAATCTGTCGGTGGCGATAGATTCTAACTATGGCTACACCTTC.

This chain's CDR3 is CASSSGYSNQPQHF. In DNA form, the CDR3 reads TGTGCCAGCAGCAGCGGGTATAGCAATCAGCCCCAGCATTTT. The chain uses TRBV3-1 (or the pseudogene TRBV3-2) and TRBJ1-5; D is ambiguous. Per the germline V gene, CDR1 is LGHDT and CDR2 is YNNKEL (reference sequence). Trimming cost V 5 bases and J 0 bases, with 8 bases left between them. CDR3 size: 14 residues.

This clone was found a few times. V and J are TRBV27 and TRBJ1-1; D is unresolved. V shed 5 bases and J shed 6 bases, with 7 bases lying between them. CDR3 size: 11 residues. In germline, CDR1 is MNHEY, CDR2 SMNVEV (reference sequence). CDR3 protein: CASSHGAEAFF. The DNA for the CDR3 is TGTGCCAGCAGTCACGGGGCTGAAGCTTTCTTT.

The CDR3 DNA follows: TGTGCCAGCAGTTTGGACACTAACTATGGCTACACCTTC. This sequence encodes CASSLDTNYGYTF. The V gene is TRBV12-3 or TRBV12-4, the J gene TRBJ1-2; D may be TRBD1 (5 bases). V gave up 3 bases and J gave up 0 bases, with 5 bases separating them. This CDR3 spans 13 amino acids.

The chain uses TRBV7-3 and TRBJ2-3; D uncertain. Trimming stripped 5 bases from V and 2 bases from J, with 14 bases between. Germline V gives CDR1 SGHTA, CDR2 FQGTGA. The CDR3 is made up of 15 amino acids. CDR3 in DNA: TGTGCCAGCAGCCCCCGGACGGGTTTCACAGATACGCAGTATTTT. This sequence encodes CASSPRTGFTDTQYF.

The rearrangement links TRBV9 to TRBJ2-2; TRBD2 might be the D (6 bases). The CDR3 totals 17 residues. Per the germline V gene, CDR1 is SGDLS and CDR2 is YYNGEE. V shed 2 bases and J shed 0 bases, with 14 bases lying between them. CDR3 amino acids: CASSVRVGGPNTGELFF. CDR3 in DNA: TGTGCCAGCAGCGTTCGTGTGGGGGGACCGAACACCGGGGAGCTGTTTTTT.

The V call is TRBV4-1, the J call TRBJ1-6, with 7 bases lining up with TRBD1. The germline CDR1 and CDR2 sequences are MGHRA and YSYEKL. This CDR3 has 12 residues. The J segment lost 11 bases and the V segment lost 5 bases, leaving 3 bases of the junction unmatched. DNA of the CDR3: TGCGCCAGCAGCTCAGGGGGAGCACCCCTCCACTTT. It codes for CASSSGGAPLHF.

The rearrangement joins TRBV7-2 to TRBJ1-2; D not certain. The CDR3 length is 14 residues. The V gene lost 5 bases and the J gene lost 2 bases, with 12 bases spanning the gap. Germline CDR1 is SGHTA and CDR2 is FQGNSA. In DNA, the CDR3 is TGTGCCAGCAGCCTCACACTGGAAAACTATGGCTACACCTTC. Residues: CASSLTLENYGYTF. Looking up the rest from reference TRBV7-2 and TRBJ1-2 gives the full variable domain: GAGVSQSPSNKVTEKGKDVELRCDPISGHTALYWYRQSLGQGLEFLIYFQGNSAPDKSGLPSDRFSAERTGGSVSTLTIQRTQQEDSAVYLCASSLTLENYGYTFGSGTRLTVV.

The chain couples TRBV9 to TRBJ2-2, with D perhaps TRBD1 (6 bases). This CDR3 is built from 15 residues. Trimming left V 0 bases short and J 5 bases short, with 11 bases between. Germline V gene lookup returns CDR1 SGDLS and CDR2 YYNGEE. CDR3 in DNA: TGTGCCAGCAGCGTAGAACCCCAGGGGACCGGGGAGCTGTTTTTT. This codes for CASSVEPQGTGELFF.